A selection of T cell receptor beta chains follows, all from one sample in a study of OX40 agonist ivuxolimab in advanced cancers. The table came from immunoSEQ multiplex PCR; TCRdb's copy has only in-frame clones and leaves some out. The sample has around 59,000 clones, about 89% seen once; the top ten hold 1.1%. Sequenced material: CD4+ or CD8+ T cells sorted from blood, taken in a trial of the OX40 agonist ivuxolimab. The receptors originated from an adult with an advanced solid tumor such as melanoma, head and neck, liver or kidney cancer. The CDR3 runs from the conserved cysteine through the conserved F or W. D genes are given only for firm matches. Expanded clones are given a class, and other clones once, few, many or no size at all.

abundance	d_gene	v_gene	j_gene	CDR3aa	CDR3nt
.	.	TRBV7-7	TRBJ1-1	CASSLDLNTEAFF	TGTGCTAGCAGCCTCGATCTGAACACTGAAGCTTTCTTT
few	.	TRBV14	TRBJ2-1	CASSRIDSLDNEQFF	TGTGCCAGCAGCCGGATTGACAGTCTCGACAATGAGCAGTTCTTC
few	.	TRBV2	TRBJ1-5	CASSSSRGVSYSNQPQHF	TGTGCCAGCAGTTCCTCGAGGGGCGTCTCCTATAGCAATCAGCCCCAGCATTTT
.	.	TRBV27	TRBJ1-2	CASSLRGDKYGYTF	TGTGCCAGCAGTTTAAGGGGGGATAAGTATGGCTACACCTTC
few	TRBD1	TRBV7-2	TRBJ1-2	CASSLQGTDVYGYTF	TGTGCCAGCAGCTTACAAGGGACAGATGTCTATGGCTACACCTTC
.	.	TRBV6-4	TRBJ2-1	CASSDGPGIQFF	TGTGCCAGCAGTGACGGCCCGGGGATACAGTTCTTC
once	.	TRBV18	TRBJ2-2	CASSPTGSTGELFF	TGTGCCAGCTCACCAACAGGGAGCACCGGGGAGCTGTTTTTT
.	TRBD1	TRBV7-6	TRBJ1-4	CAGSSDREEKLFF	TGTGCCGGCAGCTCGGACAGGGAAGAAAAACTGTTTTTT
few	TRBD1	TRBV18	TRBJ2-7	CASSPGQGPPYEQYF	TGTGCCAGCTCACCGGGACAGGGGCCCCCCTACGAGCAGTACTTC
few	.	TRBV7-2	TRBJ1-2	CASSFQEANYGYTF	TGTGCCAGCAGCTTCCAAGAAGCTAACTATGGCTACACCTTC
.	.	TRBV4-2	TRBJ2-6	CASSQDFNSGANVLTF	TGTGCCAGCAGCCAAGATTTCAACTCTGGGGCCAACGTCCTGACTTTC
.	.	TRBV5-5	TRBJ2-7	CASSRRGGISYEQYF	TGTGCCAGCAGCAGGAGGGGCGGGATATCCTACGAGCAGTACTTC
.	.	TRBV28	TRBJ2-7	CASSAPREQYF	TGTGCCAGCAGTGCCCCTCGCGAGCAGTACTTC
.	TRBD2	TRBV11-2	TRBJ2-7	CASSLVLTSGRAEQYF	TGTGCCAGCAGCTTAGTCCTGACTAGCGGGAGGGCCGAGCAGTACTTC
.	.	TRBV27	TRBJ1-4	CASSLSGRLEKLFF	TGTGCCAGCAGTTTATCGGGACGACTCGAAAAACTGTTTTTT